This T cell receptor (beta chain) comes out of a study of cytomegalovirus exposure and HLA in healthy donors. Findings and limits, study-wide: CMV serostatus was the only recorded immune exposure for donors. Later work associated 17,000 or so TCR beta sequences with HLA alleles at 0.05 false discovery rate.

PCR employed 60 Vbeta and 13 Jbeta primers. Only in-frame clones appear in the TCRdb table, and some are missing; sequencing was by immunoSEQ multiplex PCR. This sample has under 150,000 clones; roughly four fifths occur once, and the top ten carry 1.8%. The CDR3 is 16 amino acids. Trimming at V came to 4 bases and at J to 3 bases, leaving 10 bases not matched to a gene. Germline CDR1 SGDLS, CDR2 YYNGEE. The donors were healthy bone marrow donors. To note about this clone: Its antigen is currently unknown.

Sample: PBMCs. J is TRBJ2-3 and V is TRBV9, with 8 bases aligning to TRBD1. The sequence was obtained from a man between 18 and 35 years old in good health and CMV-seronegative. CDR3 sequence: CASSRNPGGATDTQYF. The CDR3 coding sequence is TGTGCCAGCAGCCGTAATCCAGGGGGCGCGACAGATACGCAGTATTTT.